This note documents a single TCR beta chain sequence. This entry belongs to a study of CD8 T cells in Susac syndrome. RNA amounts of about 0.5 to 1 ug underwent reverse transcription with random hexamers. The method of amplification for TCR beta CDR3 was immunoSEQ multiplex PCR, covering 54 Vbeta and 13 Jbeta. TCRdb recomputed calls from the immunoSEQ multiplex PCR reads with MiXCR, one row per CDR3 protein. The sample yields around 100,000 distinct CDR3 sequences, roughly 96% seen once. Germline lookup yields CDR1 SGHDN and CDR2 FVKESK. V gave up 1 base and J gave up 2 bases, with 8 bases separating them. This CDR3 is 14 amino acids long.

The source of this sequence is a human donor with Susac syndrome. Material for sequencing was CD8+ T cells from PBMCs. V usage is TRBV14 and J usage is TRBJ1-1, with D hard to call. In nucleotides, the CDR3 is TGTGCCAGCAGCCAAGTTCACCGCAACACTGAAGCTTTCTTT. Translated: CASSQVHRNTEAFF.